The 21 T cell receptor beta chains listed next were all sequenced from one sample in a study of cytomegalovirus exposure and HLA in healthy donors. The primer mix had 60 Vbeta and 13 Jbeta primers. Clones were sequenced by immunoSEQ multiplex PCR, and TCRdb holds only the in-frame ones, with some missing. The sample consists of under 200,000 clones, over 70% of them appearing once. What was sequenced was PBMCs. Every receptor here comes from a man aged 35-49 years in good health and CMV-seronegative.

The chain employs TRBV7-9 and TRBJ1-1, with 8 bases that match TRBD1. From germline, CDR1 is SEHNR and CDR2 FQNEAQ (reference sequence). The V gene end was trimmed by 5 bases and the J gene end by 1 base; junction bases not matched to a gene: 0. The CDR3 sequence is 13 residues long. The CDR3 DNA reads TGTGCCAGCAGCGGACAGGGGAACACTGAAGCTTTCTTT. Amino acids: CASSGQGNTEAFF.

The J gene is TRBJ1-2, the V gene TRBV7-2; 7 bases are a match to TRBD1. This CDR3 comprises 15 residues. J gave up 0 bases and V 3 bases, and 4 bases lay outside the gene matches. Germline V lookup: CDR1 SGHTA, CDR2 FQGNSA. The CDR3 loop reads CASSFDRATNYGYTF. In DNA form, the CDR3 reads TGTGCCAGCAGCTTCGACAGGGCTACTAACTATGGCTACACCTTC.

This clone was seen more than once but under ten times. This chain uses TRBV5-4 with TRBJ1-1; TRBD1 is a possible D gene (5 bases). CDR3 length equals 12 residues. V was clipped by 5 bases and J by 3 bases, with 8 bases between them. Germline CDR1 SGHNT, CDR2 YYREEE (reference sequence). DNA of the CDR3: TGTGCCAGCAGGGCGGGGGACACTGAAGCTTTCTTT. As protein: CASRAGDTEAFF.

The genes are TRBV2 and TRBJ2-3, with D unresolved. Germline values: CDR1 SNHLY, CDR2 FYNNEI. The V end lost 4 bases, the J end lost 1 base, and 9 bases lay between the germline ends. This CDR3 contains 14 residues. As DNA, the CDR3 is TGTGCCAGCAGTGCTATCACCGGCACAGATACGCAGTATTTT. Translation: CASSAITGTDTQYF.

The chain links TRBV11-3 to TRBJ1-2; 8 bases map to TRBD1. There are 14 residues in the CDR3. CDR1 SGHNT and CDR2 YENEEA come from the germline V gene. J gave up 5 bases and V 5 bases, and 7 bases lay outside the gene matches. The CDR3 is CASSPRGLGYGYTF. The CDR3 coding sequence is TGTGCCAGCAGCCCCAGGGGGCTGGGGTATGGCTACACCTTC. Full variable domain (outside the CDR3, taken from reference TRBV11-3 and TRBJ1-2): EAGVVQSPRYKIIEKKQPVAFWCNPISGHNTLYWYLQNLGQGPELLIRYENEEAVDDSQLPKDRFSAERLKGVDSTLKIQPAELGDSAVYLCASSPRGLGYGYTFGSGTRLTVV.

This rearrangement joins TRBV4-3 to TRBJ2-2; possible D gene TRBD1, 8 bases. Deletions cut 0 bases from V and 7 bases from J, with 15 bases between. The CDR3 loop spans 16 amino acids. Germline CDR1 reads LGHNA; CDR2 reads YSLEER. The CDR3 is CASSQDLTGGGGELFF. Here the CDR3 DNA reads TGCGCCAGCAGCCAAGACCTAACAGGGGGGGGCGGGGAGCTGTTTTTT.

This clone was seen a few times. This sequence joins TRBV2 and TRBJ1-5; D is unclear. This CDR3 has 12 amino acids. V was trimmed by 6 bases and J by 6 bases, leaving 9 bases between them. Per the germline V gene, CDR1 is SNHLY and CDR2 is FYNNEI. Here the CDR3 reads CASSERVQPQHF. The CDR3 DNA is TGTGCCAGCAGCGAACGAGTTCAGCCCCAGCATTTT. The variable domain in full, completed from reference TRBV2 and TRBJ1-5, reads EPEVTQTPSHQVTQMGQEVILRCVPISNHLYFYWYRQILGQKVEFLVSFYNNEISEKSEIFDDQFSVERPDGSNFTLKIRSTKLEDSAMYFCASSERVQPQHFGDGTRLSIL.

The chain uses TRBV5-4 and TRBJ2-1, with 13 nucleotides matching TRBD2. V was clipped by 0 bases and J by 6 bases; unmatched bases: 3. The CDR3 totals 16 residues. The germline CDR1 and CDR2 sequences are SGHNT and YYREEE (reference sequence). DNA for the CDR3: TGTGCCAGCAGCTTGGTCCGACTAGCGGGGGGCAATGAGCAGTTCTTC. Protein sequence: CASSLVRLAGGNEQFF.

CDR3 protein: CATRGGGQGIGEQYF. CDR3 nucleotide sequence: TGTGCCACCAGGGGGGGTGGACAGGGTATAGGCGAGCAGTACTTC. This rearrangement joins TRBV15 to TRBJ2-7; 8 bases are a match to TRBD1. Germline CDR1 LNHNV, CDR2 YYDKDF (reference sequence). V shed 6 bases, J shed 6 bases, and the junction held 13 bases outside the gene matches. This CDR3 has 15 residues.

The chain links TRBV5-1 to TRBJ2-2; a weak D match, TRBD1 (6 bases). V lost 4 bases and J lost 4, with 11 bases in between. CDR3 size: 14 residues. CDR1 is SGHRS, CDR2 YFSETQ, per germline. The DNA of the CDR3 is TGCGCCAGCAGCCCCACAGGGACCACCGGGGAGCTGTTTTTT. Translation: CASSPTGTTGELFF.

As concerns this clone: Other nucleotide sequences from this sample produce the same CDR3. The chain carries TRBV5-6 and TRBJ1-1; D gene uncertain. Deletions cut 0 bases from V and 2 bases from J, with 8 bases between. The CDR3 totals 14 residues. Germline CDR1 and CDR2: SGHDT and YYEEEE. This chain's CDR3 is CASSLGPGNTEAFF. CDR3 sequence (DNA): TGTGCCAGCAGCTTGGGGCCGGGTAACACTGAAGCTTTCTTT.

The chain links TRBV5-4 to TRBJ2-3; D gene ambiguous. Germline V CDR1 and CDR2: SGHNT, YYREEE (reference sequence). Trimming left V 2 bases short and J 3 bases short, with 16 bases between. The CDR3 spans 16 residues. In nucleotides, the CDR3 is TGTGCCAGCAGCTTTCGGCTTACGGTGAGGACAGATACGCAGTATTTT. This sequence encodes CASSFRLTVRTDTQYF.

This chain's CDR3 is CASRDRGTYEQYF. The CDR3 DNA is TGTGCCAGCAGGGACAGGGGAACCTACGAGCAGTACTTC. V usage is TRBV27 and J usage is TRBJ2-7, with 9 bases identical to TRBD1. Germline CDR1 is MNHEY and CDR2 is SMNVEV (reference sequence). The CDR3 sequence is 13 residues long. The J segment lost 2 bases and the V segment lost 6 bases, leaving 2 bases of the junction unmatched.

The rearrangement links TRBV7-8 to TRBJ2-7, with TRBD2 identical over 12 bases. Looked up from germline, CDR1 is SGHVS and CDR2 is FQNEAQ. The CDR3 spans 14 residues. V was pared by 5 bases and J by 3 bases, with 2 bases of the junction left unmatched. The CDR3 here is CASSQGLAGYEQYF. DNA for the CDR3: TGTGCCAGCAGCCAGGGACTAGCGGGCTACGAGCAGTACTTC.

Concerning this clone: Compared with germline, one end of the junction differs, possibly owing to a read error. The chain combines TRBV23-1 with TRBJ1-5, with 9 bases matching TRBD1. TRBV23-1 is given ORF status, its function remaining uncertain. This CDR3 has 16 residues. The CDR3 sequence is CTSSHPPGQGHQPQHF. DNA of the CDR3: TGCACCAGCAGTCATCCACCGGGACAGGGTCATCAGCCCCAGCATTTT.

This clone has just a few counts. V and J are TRBV6-5 and TRBJ2-7, with 9 bases identical to TRBD1. V dropped 5 bases and J dropped 7; count of bases not matched to a gene: 6. CDR1 and CDR2 (germline): MNHEY, SVGAGI. The CDR3 covers 13 residues. The CDR3 sequence: CASSRTGAGEQYF. For the CDR3, the DNA is TGTGCCAGCAGTCGGACAGGGGCGGGGGAGCAGTACTTC.

DNA for the CDR3: TGTGCCAGCAGTTACCGGTCGGGGTCCATGAACACTGAAGCTTTCTTT. This gives the protein CASSYRSGSMNTEAFF. The V call is TRBV6-6, the J call TRBJ1-1, with D hard to call. The germline CDR1 and CDR2 sequences are MNHNY and SVGAGI (reference sequence). V was pared by 2 bases and J by 0 bases, with 13 bases between. This CDR3 region has 16 residues.

Of note for this clone: Other DNA sequences in the sample encode the same CDR3. The V gene is TRBV11-3, the J gene TRBJ2-1, with D unresolved. The germline CDR1 and CDR2 sequences are SGHNT and YENEEA. V gave up 1 base and J gave up 7 bases, with 5 bases separating them. The CDR3 extends over 12 amino acids. DNA for the CDR3: TGTGCCAGCAGCTTAGGTCGTAATGAGCAGTTCTTC. This gives the protein CASSLGRNEQFF.

The gene calls are TRBV6-1 and TRBJ1-2; D remains ambiguous. The ends were cut back, 2 bases at V and 2 bases at J, with 12 bases in the middle. The germline CDR1 and CDR2 sequences are MNHNS and SASEGT. The CDR3 loop spans 15 amino acids. The CDR3: CASSEYGRGNYGYTF. As DNA, the CDR3 is TGTGCCAGCAGTGAATATGGTAGAGGAAACTATGGCTACACCTTC.

V usage is TRBV10-1 and J usage is TRBJ2-1; 12 positions agree with TRBD2. Trimming took 2 bases from V and 4 from J; bases not matched to a gene: 6. The CDR3 consists of 17 residues. Looked up from germline, CDR1 is WNHNN and CDR2 is SYGVQD (reference sequence). CDR3 in DNA: TGCGCCAGCAGTGAGAAGGGGACTAGCGGGCCATACAATGAGCAGTTCTTC. Translating gives CASSEKGTSGPYNEQFF.

This clone showed up just a few times. The chain couples TRBV29-1 to TRBJ1-1; D might be TRBD1 (5 bases). Deletions cut 5 bases from V and 1 base from J, with 8 bases between. Germline V CDR1 and CDR2: SQVTM, ANQGSEA. The CDR3 has 12 residues. The CDR3 nucleotides are TGCAGCGTTTCGGACACGAACACTGAAGCTTTCTTT. Its translation is CSVSDTNTEAFF.